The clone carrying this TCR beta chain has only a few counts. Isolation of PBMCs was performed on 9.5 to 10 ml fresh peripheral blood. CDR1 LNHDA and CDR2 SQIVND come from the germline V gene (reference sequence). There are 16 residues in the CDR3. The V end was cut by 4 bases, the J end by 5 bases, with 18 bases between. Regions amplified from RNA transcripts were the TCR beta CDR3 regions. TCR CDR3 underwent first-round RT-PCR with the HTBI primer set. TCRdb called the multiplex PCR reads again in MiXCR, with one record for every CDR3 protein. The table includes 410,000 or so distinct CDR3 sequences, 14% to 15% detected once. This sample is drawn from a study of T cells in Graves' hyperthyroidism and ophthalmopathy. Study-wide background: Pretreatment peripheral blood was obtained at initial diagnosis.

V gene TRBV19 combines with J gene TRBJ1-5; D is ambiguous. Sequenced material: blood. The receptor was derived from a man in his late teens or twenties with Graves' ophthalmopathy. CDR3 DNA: TGTGCCAGTAGTACTCCGGAGGGTAGAACACATCAGCCCCAGCATTTT. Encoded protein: CASSTPEGRTHQPQHF.